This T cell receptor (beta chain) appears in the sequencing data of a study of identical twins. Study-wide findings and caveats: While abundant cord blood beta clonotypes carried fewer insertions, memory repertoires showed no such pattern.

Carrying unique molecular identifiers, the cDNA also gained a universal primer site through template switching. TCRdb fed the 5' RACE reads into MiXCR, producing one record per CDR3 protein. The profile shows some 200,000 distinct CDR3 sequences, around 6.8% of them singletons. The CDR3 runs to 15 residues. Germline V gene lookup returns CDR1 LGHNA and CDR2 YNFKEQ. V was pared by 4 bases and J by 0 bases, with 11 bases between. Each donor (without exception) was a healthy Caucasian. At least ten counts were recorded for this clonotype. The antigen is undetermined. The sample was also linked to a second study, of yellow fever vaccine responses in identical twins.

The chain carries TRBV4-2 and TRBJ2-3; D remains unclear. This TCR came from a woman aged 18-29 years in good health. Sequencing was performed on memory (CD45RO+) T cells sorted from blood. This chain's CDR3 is CASSLPSPSTDTQYF. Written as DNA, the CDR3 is TGTGCCAGCAGCCTTCCGAGCCCTAGCACAGATACGCAGTATTTT.